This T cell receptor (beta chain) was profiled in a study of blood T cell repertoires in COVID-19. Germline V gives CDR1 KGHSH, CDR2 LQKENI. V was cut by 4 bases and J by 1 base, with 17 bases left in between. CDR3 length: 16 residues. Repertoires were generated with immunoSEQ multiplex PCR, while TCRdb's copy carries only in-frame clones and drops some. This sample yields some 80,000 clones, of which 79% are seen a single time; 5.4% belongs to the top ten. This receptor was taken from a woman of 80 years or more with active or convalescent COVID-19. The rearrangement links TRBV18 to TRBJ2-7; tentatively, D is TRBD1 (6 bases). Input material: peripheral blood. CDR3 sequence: CASSRVKGVTSYEQYF. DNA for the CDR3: TGTGCCAGCTCACGGGTTAAGGGGGTAACATCCTACGAGCAGTACTTC.